A single sample is the source of the 7 T cell receptor beta chains below, sequenced in a study of CD4 and CD8 cells across lung adenocarcinoma regions. TCRdb used MiXCR to reprocess the PCR reads, holding one entry per CDR3 protein. The table lists about 16,000 distinct CDR3 sequences, around 53% of them singletons. Sequenced material: CD8+ T cells from the center of a lung tumor. All receptors come from a female donor with lung adenocarcinoma. The CD4 and CD8 labels of this study may be unreliable.

The chain is built from TRBV11-1 and TRBJ2-2, with 9 bases matching TRBD2. Germline V gives CDR1 SGHAT, CDR2 FQDESV (reference sequence). The trim removed 2 bases at V and 5 bases at J, leaving 6 bases unmatched. The CDR3 loop spans 16 amino acids. The CDR3 DNA is TGTGCCAGCAGCTTATCGGCGGGGGGGAGGACCGGGGAGCTGTTTTTT. As protein: CASSLSAGGRTGELFF.

This clonotype was detected a few times. One end of the junction does not line up with germline, which may come from a read error. The chain links TRBV6-1 to TRBJ2-4; D could derive from TRBD1 or TRBD2 (6 bases each). CDR1 and CDR2 from the germline V gene are MNHNS and SASEGT. This CDR3 has 15 amino acids. DNA for the CDR3: TGTGCCAGCGGTCCGGGGCTGGGGGGCACAGATACTCAGTATTTC. Its translation: CASGPGLGGTDTQYF.

This clonotype appeared a few times. V is TRBV5-4 and J is TRBJ2-3; TRBD2 might be the D (5 bases). The CDR3 has 16 amino acids. V lost 3 bases, J lost 3 bases, and 17 bases lay in between. Germline CDR1 SGHNT, CDR2 YYREEE (reference sequence). This CDR3 reads CASSSGLKTGTDTQYF. Written as DNA, the CDR3 is TGTGCCAGCAGCTCCGGACTGAAAACGGGAACAGATACGCAGTATTTT.

The CDR3 protein is CASSESGGDTGELFF. The CDR3 region has the DNA TGTGCCAGCAGTGAAAGTGGGGGGGACACCGGGGAGCTGTTTTTT. The V and J genes are TRBV6-1 and TRBJ2-2, with TRBD2 matching 7 bases. After removal of 2 bases from V and 3 bases from J, the junction contained 3 bases not matched to a gene. The germline V gene encodes CDR1 MNHNS and CDR2 SASEGT. CDR3 size: 15 residues.

On this clonotype: The junction departs from the called germline gene at one end, perhaps through a read error. The V gene is TRBV6-1, the J gene TRBJ2-3; the D gene could be TRBD1 or TRBD2 (5 bases each). The length of the CDR3 is 15 residues. The germline gives CDR1 MNHNS, CDR2 SASEGT. CDR3 sequence reads: CGSRSGTCGKNTQYF. The CDR3 DNA is TGTGGCAGCAGGTCGGGGACGTGCGGCAAAAATACTCAGTACTTT.

Remarks on this clonotype: One end of the junction is discordant with germline, which a read error may explain. V gene TRBV10-3 combines with J gene TRBJ2-3, with D possibly matching TRBD2 (5 bases). This CDR3 spans 13 amino acids. CDR1 ENHRY and CDR2 SYGVKD come from the germline V gene. For the CDR3, the DNA is TGTGCCTCCGGGATGGGAGACAAAGATACTCAGTATTTC. As protein: CASGMGDKDTQYF.

V is TRBV6-1 and J is TRBJ2-1, with TRBD1 as a possible D gene (5 bases). The J call is in doubt because the DNA end fits TRBJ2-5 better. This CDR3 region has 14 residues. Germline assignment: CDR1 MNHNS and CDR2 SASEGT. DNA of the CDR3: TGTGCCAGCAGTGAAAAGTTACTACAGGCGACCCAGTACTTC. Amino acid sequence: CASSEKLLQATQYF.